Below, 4 T cell receptor beta chains from the same sample are listed, as sequenced in a study of naive and memory T cell subsets. Two oligonucleotides, mixed equimolar, formed the beta constant-region primer covering TRBC1 and TRBC2. TCRdb used MiXCR to reprocess the UMI-ligation and nested PCR reads, holding one entry per CDR3 protein. Of around 160,000 distinct CDR3 sequences in the sample, approximately 15% are singletons; the top ten hold around 0.14%. The sequenced material came from naive CD4+ T cells from blood. These receptors were taken from a human donor in good health.

This clonotype appeared a few times. This rearrangement joins TRBV20-1 to TRBJ2-7, with TRBD2 matching over 10 bases. The CDR3 has 16 residues. V lost 0 bases, J lost 4 bases, and 9 bases stayed unmatched. CDR1 DFQATT and CDR2 SNEGSKA come from the germline V gene (reference sequence). CDR3 sequence reads: CSARDLPLAGAYEQYF. In DNA form, the CDR3 reads TGCAGTGCTAGAGATCTCCCGCTAGCGGGGGCTTACGAGCAGTACTTC.

In its sample, this clonotype was seen a few times. The chain couples TRBV30 to TRBJ1-2; 10 positions match TRBD1. CDR1 and CDR2 (germline): GTSNPN, SVGIG (reference sequence). Trimming removed 5 bases from V and 6 bases from J; junction bases left unmatched: 3. The CDR3 runs 12 residues. The CDR3 here is CAWLGTGDGYTF. The CDR3 nucleotides read TGTGCCTGGCTTGGGACAGGGGATGGCTACACCTTC.

This clonotype was picked up many times. The CDR3 sequence: CASRDRVEQYF. The CDR3 nucleotides read TGTGCCAGCAGGGACAGGGTCGAGCAGTACTTC. The genes are TRBV2 and TRBJ2-7, with 8 bases that match TRBD1. The V segment lost 6 bases and the J segment 6 bases; nucleotides outside the gene matches: 1. CDR3 length equals 11 residues. From germline, CDR1 is SNHLY and CDR2 FYNNEI.

This clonotype was seen repeatedly, ten times or more. The chain employs TRBV29-1 and TRBJ2-1; 14 positions agree with TRBD2. The CDR3 totals 13 residues. After removal of 5 bases from V and 10 bases from J, the junction contained 4 bases not matched to a gene. Germline values: CDR1 SQVTM, CDR2 ANQGSEA. DNA for the CDR3: TGCAGCGTTTTAGGACTAGCGGGAGGAGAGCAGTTCTTC. This sequence encodes CSVLGLAGGEQFF.